The 22 T cell receptor beta chains below all came from one sample that was sequenced in a study of blood T cell repertoires in COVID-19. TCRdb keeps only in-frame clones here, not all; method: immunoSEQ multiplex PCR. The profile shows fewer than 300,000 clones, around 82% of them singletons. The sequenced sample was peripheral blood. The origin of the receptors is a woman aged 18-35 years with acute or convalescent COVID-19.

The J gene is TRBJ2-2, the V gene TRBV19; a weak D match, TRBD1 (6 bases). The V and J ends lost 3 bases and 1 base respectively, with 9 bases between them. CDR1 is LNHDA, CDR2 SQIVND, per germline (reference sequence). The CDR3 is 15 amino acids. The CDR3 spells CASSIGTMNTGELFF. DNA for the CDR3: TGTGCCAGTAGTATTGGGACAATGAACACCGGGGAGCTGTTTTTT. The full variable domain, rest sourced from reference TRBV19 and TRBJ2-2, is DGGITQSPKYLFRKEGQNVTLSCEQNLNHDAMYWYRQDPGQGLRLIYYSQIVNDFQKGDIAEGYSVSREKKESFPLTVTSAQKNPTAFYLCASSIGTMNTGELFFGEGSRLTVL.

V usage is TRBV30 and J usage is TRBJ1-6, with 7 bases that match TRBD1. Trimming at V came to 4 bases and at J to 9 bases, leaving 9 bases not matched to a gene. Looked up from germline, CDR1 is GTSNPN and CDR2 is SVGIG (reference sequence). This CDR3 spans 14 amino acids. The CDR3 loop reads CAWTHRGVGSPLHF. The CDR3 coding sequence is TGTGCCTGGACGCACAGGGGCGTCGGTTCACCCCTCCACTTT.

The chain uses TRBV7-2 and TRBJ2-1, with D possibly TRBD2 on 5 matching bases. Trimming took 1 base from V and 7 from J, leaving 17 bases between them. Germline V gives CDR1 SGHTA, CDR2 FQGNSA. There are 16 residues in the CDR3. The CDR3: CASSLGSEAPGNEQFF. The CDR3 DNA reads as TGTGCCAGCAGCTTAGGTTCCGAGGCCCCGGGGAATGAGCAGTTCTTC.

In this sample, this clone turned up a few times. This same CDR3 is encoded by further DNA sequences in the sample. The chain is built from TRBV2 and TRBJ1-1; TRBD1 agrees at 7 bases. The CDR3 spans 13 residues. Germline V lookup: CDR1 SNHLY, CDR2 FYNNEI. Trimming took 4 bases from V and 2 from J; bases not matched to a gene: 1. The CDR3 DNA follows: TGTGCCAGCAGTGGACAGGGAAACACTGAAGCTTTCTTT. This sequence encodes CASSGQGNTEAFF.

The chain joins TRBV9 to TRBJ1-4; possibly TRBD1 for D (6 bases). V lost 3 bases to trimming and J lost 2 bases, with 11 bases between them. CDR3 size: 15 residues. The germline gives CDR1 SGDLS, CDR2 YYNGEE. The CDR3 is CASSAGAGTNEKLFF. The CDR3 bases are TGTGCCAGCAGCGCAGGGGCCGGGACTAATGAAAAACTGTTTTTT.

V gene TRBV10-3 combines with J gene TRBJ2-7; D remains ambiguous. V lost 0 bases, J lost 1 base, and 7 bases lay in between. The CDR3 is 14 amino acids. The germline CDR1 and CDR2 sequences are ENHRY and SYGVKD. The CDR3 region is CAISESSRSYEQYF. In DNA, the CDR3 is TGTGCCATCAGTGAGTCTTCCCGGTCCTACGAGCAGTACTTC.

The rearrangement uses TRBV2 and TRBJ1-5; 7 bases line up with TRBD1. Germline lookup yields CDR1 SNHLY and CDR2 FYNNEI. V lost 5 bases to trimming and J lost 0 bases; unmatched junction nucleotides: 7. The CDR3 consists of 16 residues. The CDR3 is CASSRTGDYSNQPQHF. The DNA of the CDR3 is TGTGCCAGCAGTCGGACAGGTGACTATAGCAATCAGCCCCAGCATTTT.

The chain couples TRBV19 to TRBJ2-1, with a possible D match to TRBD2 (6 bases). The germline CDR1 and CDR2 sequences are LNHDA and SQIVND (reference sequence). This CDR3 is built from 15 residues. The ends were cut back, 4 bases at V and 8 bases at J, with 18 bases in the middle. CDR3 nucleotide sequence: TGTGCCAGTAGTAACCTCCATCGACTAGACCATGAGCAGTTCTTC. Translated, it gives CASSNLHRLDHEQFF.

This chain uses TRBV6-5 with TRBJ2-7; TRBD1 is a possible D gene (6 bases). The ends were cut back, 6 bases at V and 0 bases at J, with 15 bases in the middle. The germline V gene has CDR1 MNHEY and CDR2 SVGAGI. The CDR3 has 15 residues. This chain's CDR3 is CASSWNRVDSYEQYF. The CDR3 DNA sequence: TGTGCCAGCAGCTGGAACAGGGTCGACTCCTACGAGCAGTACTTC.

The chain carries TRBV7-9 and TRBJ1-2, with 9 bases that match TRBD1. V shed 5 bases, J shed 6 bases, and the junction held 7 bases outside the gene matches. Germline V lookup: CDR1 SEHNR, CDR2 FQNEAQ (reference sequence). The CDR3 consists of 14 residues. The CDR3 spells CASSHGTGLDGYTF. DNA of the CDR3: TGTGCCAGCAGCCACGGGACAGGGCTGGATGGCTACACCTTC.

The chain recombines TRBV12-3 or TRBV12-4 with TRBJ1-2; the match to TRBD1 covers 7 bases. The CDR3 consists of 13 residues. V trimming: 5 bases; J trimming: 3 bases; junction bases outside the gene matches: 3. CDR3 residues: CASSPGQYYGYTF. Written as DNA, the CDR3 is TGTGCCAGCAGTCCGGGACAGTACTATGGCTACACCTTC.

This clone occurred once. The rearrangement links TRBV6-6 to TRBJ1-6; D gene uncertain. The CDR3 runs 14 residues. The germline V gene encodes CDR1 MNHNY and CDR2 SVGAGI (reference sequence). Trimming pared 3 bases from V and 10 bases from J, leaving 13 bases between. The CDR3 loop is CASSYGEGKSPLHF. The CDR3 DNA is TGTGCCAGCAGTTATGGTGAGGGAAAGTCACCCCTCCACTTT.

The chain couples TRBV6-2 or TRBV6-3 to TRBJ1-2; weak D call: TRBD1 (5 bases). Trimming took off 5 bases at V and 5 bases at J, with 6 bases between the two ends. Germline assignment: CDR1 MNHEY and CDR2 SVGEGT. The CDR3 has 11 amino acids. Written as DNA, the CDR3 is TGTGCCAGCAGTCCAGGGTATGGCTACACCTTC. Translating it yields CASSPGYGYTF.

V usage is TRBV29-1 and J usage is TRBJ2-7; 7 nucleotides agree with TRBD1. The CDR3 is 13 residues long. Germline CDR1 reads SQVTM; CDR2 reads ANQGSEA. V lost 3 bases and J lost 3; bases outside the gene matches: 5. The CDR3 sequence: CSVEGQGDYEQYF. In DNA, the CDR3 is TGCAGCGTTGAGGGGCAGGGGGACTACGAGCAGTACTTC.

The chain joins TRBV11-2 to TRBJ2-2; 9 nucleotides align to TRBD2. There are 18 residues in the CDR3. V dropped 1 base and J dropped 0; count of bases not matched to a gene: 6. The germline V gene has CDR1 SGHAT and CDR2 FQNNGV. CDR3 amino acids: CASSLVLAGWANTGELFF. CDR3 DNA: TGTGCCAGCAGCTTAGTGCTAGCGGGATGGGCGAACACCGGGGAGCTGTTTTTT.

This chain connects TRBV19 to TRBJ2-5, with D perhaps matching TRBD1 (6 bases). Germline CDR1 LNHDA, CDR2 SQIVND (reference sequence). The CDR3 extends over 17 amino acids. V lost 5 bases and J 0 bases, leaving 19 bases between the germline ends. The CDR3 region has the DNA TGTGCCAGTAGTGTTGTCTTAGGGACATGGGACCAAGAGACCCAGTACTTC. Protein product: CASSVVLGTWDQETQYF.

The rearrangement joins TRBV4-3 to TRBJ1-1; no clear D gene. With 0 bases removed from V and 4 bases from J, the gap between germline ends came to 6 bases. This CDR3 has 13 amino acids. Germline V gene data show CDR1 as LGHNA and CDR2 as YSLEER. The CDR3 loop is CASSQDRFTEAFF. CDR3 DNA: TGCGCCAGCAGCCAAGATCGTTTCACTGAAGCTTTCTTT.

V is TRBV11-2 and J is TRBJ2-3; 14 bases match TRBD2. V dropped 4 bases and J dropped 6; count of bases not matched to a gene: 6. Per the germline V gene, CDR1 is SGHAT and CDR2 is FQNNGV. The CDR3 is made up of 16 amino acids. The CDR3: CASSWRLAGGNDTQYF. CDR3 nucleotide sequence: TGTGCCAGCAGCTGGAGACTAGCGGGAGGGAACGATACGCAGTATTTT.

The chain joins TRBV12-3 or TRBV12-4 to TRBJ2-1; no clear D gene. Between the trimmed V and J ends, which lost 3 bases and 6 bases, there was a span of 9 bases. The CDR3 covers 13 residues. Written as DNA, the CDR3 is TGTGCCAGCAGTTTTGTAGCTTTCAATGAGCAGTTCTTC. Its protein product is CASSFVAFNEQFF.

The J gene is TRBJ2-2, the V gene TRBV11-2; 10 bases line up with TRBD1. Germline loops: CDR1 SGHAT, CDR2 FQNNGV. Trimming took 5 bases from V and 2 from J; bases not matched to a gene: 5. This CDR3 has 16 amino acids. CDR3 DNA: TGTGCCAGCAGCATCGGACAGGGGGTAAACACCGGGGAGCTGTTTTTT. Its protein is CASSIGQGVNTGELFF.

The chain employs TRBV2 and TRBJ2-5; possibly TRBD2 for D (5 bases). V was trimmed by 8 bases and J by 7 bases, leaving 23 bases between them. Germline V CDR1 and CDR2: SNHLY, FYNNEI. The CDR3 totals 15 residues. CDR3 in DNA: TGTGCCAGCGTCGAGAGGGTCCTGACCATGGGGACCCAGTACTTC. Its translation: CASVERVLTMGTQYF.

This sequence joins TRBV6-2 or TRBV6-3 and TRBJ1-6; D is possibly TRBD1 (5 bases). CDR1 is MNHEY and CDR2 is SVGEGT in the germline V gene. With 2 bases removed from V and 3 bases from J, the gap between germline ends came to 11 bases. The CDR3 has 16 amino acids. The CDR3 DNA reads as TGTGCCAGCAGTTACCGCCCGACAGTCTATAATTCACCCCTCCACTTT. Its protein product is CASSYRPTVYNSPLHF.